The 26 T cell receptor beta chains reported below all come from one sample, sequenced in a study of technical replicates of blood from a handful of donors. Method: immunoSEQ multiplex PCR; TCRdb's copy keeps in-frame clones and lacks some. The table lists 85,000 to 95,000 clones, about 95% of them singletons. Sequencing input: T cells isolated from PBMCs. The source is a human donor in good health.

V and J are TRBV7-9 and TRBJ2-7; TRBD2 might be the D (5 bases). This CDR3 is 15 amino acids long. Germline V gene data show CDR1 as SEHNR and CDR2 as FQNEAQ (reference sequence). Trimming left V 3 bases short and J 0 bases short, with 12 bases between. The CDR3 nucleotides are TGTGCCAGCAGCTTTCCCCTGGGGAGCTCCTACGAGCAGTACTTC. As protein: CASSFPLGSSYEQYF.

This chain uses TRBV19 with TRBJ1-4; TRBD1 agrees at 12 bases. With 5 bases clipped from V and 6 bases from J, the junction kept 4 bases outside the gene matches. The germline V gene has CDR1 LNHDA and CDR2 SQIVND (reference sequence). The CDR3 extends over 15 amino acids. The CDR3 sequence: CASSFGTGGDEKLFF. The DNA for the CDR3 is TGTGCCAGTAGTTTCGGGACAGGGGGCGATGAAAAACTGTTTTTT.

The CDR3 spells CAWSPTLAGVYEQYF. Written as DNA, the CDR3 is TGTGCCTGGAGTCCTACACTAGCGGGAGTTTACGAGCAGTACTTC. This chain joins TRBV30 and TRBJ2-7; 11 bases align to TRBD2. The CDR3 has 15 residues. V lost 2 bases, J lost 4 bases, and 7 bases stayed unmatched. CDR1 GTSNPN and CDR2 SVGIG come from the germline V gene (reference sequence). The variable domain in full, completed from reference TRBV30 and TRBJ2-7, reads SQTIHQWPATLVQPVGSPLSLECTVEGTSNPNLYWYRQAAGRGLQLLFYSVGIGQISSEVPQNLSASRPQDRQFILSSKKLLLSDSGFYLCAWSPTLAGVYEQYFGPGTRLTVT.

V is TRBV18 and J is TRBJ1-4; D is unclear. Germline CDR1 is KGHSH and CDR2 is LQKENI. This CDR3 comprises 15 residues. Trimming removed 5 bases at V and 5 bases at J, with 15 bases between. CDR3 sequence reads: CASSRERQGNEKLFF. The CDR3 DNA sequence: TGTGCCAGCTCAAGAGAGCGCCAAGGAAATGAAAAACTGTTTTTT.

This chain joins TRBV10-2 and TRBJ1-1; TRBD1 is a possible D gene (6 bases). With 6 bases removed from V and 3 bases from J, the gap between germline ends came to 8 bases. Germline CDR1 WSHSY, CDR2 SAAADI. The CDR3 length is 12 residues. The CDR3 region has the DNA TGCGCCAGCAGGTACAGGGACACTGAAGCTTTCTTT. It encodes CASRYRDTEAFF.

V is TRBV7-9 and J is TRBJ1-2; 8 nucleotides agree with TRBD1. Germline loops: CDR1 SEHNR, CDR2 FQNEAQ (reference sequence). This CDR3 spans 15 amino acids. Trimming took 4 bases from V and 0 from J; bases not matched to a gene: 4. CDR3 DNA sequence: TGTGCCAGCAGCTCGCTCAGGGGGCCTAACTATGGCTACACCTTC. Translated: CASSSLRGPNYGYTF.

The chain recombines TRBV28 with TRBJ2-3, with 11 positions matching TRBD2. Germline V gene lookup returns CDR1 MDHEN and CDR2 SYDVKM. This CDR3 contains 14 residues. V was pared by 6 bases and J by 5 bases, with 4 bases of the junction left unmatched. CDR3 DNA: TGTGCCAGCAGCCCTGGACTAGCGGGAGATACGCAGTATTTT. Protein product: CASSPGLAGDTQYF. Together with reference TRBV28 and TRBJ2-3, the CDR3 gives the full variable domain: DVKVTQSSRYLVKRTGEKVFLECVQDMDHENMFWYRQDPGLGLRLIYFSYDVKMKEKGDIPEGYSVSREKKERFSLILESASTNQTSMYLCASSPGLAGDTQYFGPGTRLTVL.

The chain uses TRBV5-6 and TRBJ2-5; tentatively, D is TRBD1 (6 bases). The germline V gene encodes CDR1 SGHDT and CDR2 YYEEEE. The CDR3 covers 14 residues. V was cut by 4 bases and J by 5 bases, with 15 bases left in between. Written as DNA, the CDR3 is TGTGCCAGCAGCCTATTACAGGGTAGGGAGACCCAGTACTTC. It encodes CASSLLQGRETQYF.

This rearrangement joins TRBV9 to TRBJ2-1; no reliable D call. Germline V gene sequence: CDR1 SGDLS, CDR2 YYNGEE. There are 16 residues in the CDR3. Deletions cut 0 bases from V and 3 bases from J, with 13 bases between. CDR3 in DNA: TGTGCCAGCAGCGTAGTCAGCGACTCCTACTACAATGAGCAGTTCTTC. Translation gives CASSVVSDSYYNEQFF.

The gene calls are TRBV7-2 and TRBJ2-7; 8 bases match TRBD1. The CDR3 runs to 16 residues. Unmatched junction bases numbered 9, after V lost 1 base and J lost 4 bases. Germline loops: CDR1 SGHTA, CDR2 FQGNSA. The CDR3 spells CASSLEAGGKSYEQYF. The CDR3 DNA reads as TGTGCCAGCAGCTTAGAGGCAGGGGGCAAGTCTTACGAGCAGTACTTC.

This chain's CDR3 is CASSLNRGTGGYTF. Written as DNA, the CDR3 is TGTGCCAGCAGTTTGAACAGGGGAACGGGAGGCTACACCTTC. The V gene is TRBV6-5, the J gene TRBJ1-2, with 7 bases lining up with TRBD1. This CDR3 has 14 residues. V trimming: 4 bases; J trimming: 8 bases; junction bases outside the gene matches: 10. Germline V lookup: CDR1 MNHEY, CDR2 SVGAGI.

The J gene is TRBJ1-3, the V gene TRBV6-1, with D hard to call. Deletions cut 7 bases from V and 0 bases from J, with 10 bases between. The CDR3 has 14 amino acids. Germline CDR1 and CDR2: MNHNS and SASEGT. CDR3 in amino acids: CASIIDNSGNTIYF. As DNA, the CDR3 is TGTGCCAGCATTATTGACAACTCTGGAAACACCATATATTTT.

This chain links TRBV11-2 with TRBJ1-5, with D tentatively TRBD1 (6 bases). V lost 2 bases and J lost 6, with 11 bases in between. Germline values: CDR1 SGHAT, CDR2 FQNNGV. This CDR3 has 14 amino acids. CDR3 nucleotides: TGTGCCAGCAGCTTACAGGGGTCGGGTCAGCCCCAGCATTTT. Translated, it gives CASSLQGSGQPQHF.

The CDR3 here is CASSQQDLYGYTF. The CDR3 DNA is TGTGCCAGCAGTCAACAGGATCTCTATGGCTACACCTTC. The rearrangement uses TRBV2 and TRBJ1-2; tentative D call: TRBD1 (5 bases). The V gene's germline CDR1 is SNHLY and CDR2 FYNNEI. The V and J ends lost 5 bases and 4 bases respectively, with 11 bases between them. The CDR3 length is 13 residues.

The chain links TRBV30 to TRBJ2-5; possible D gene TRBD1, 5 bases. CDR1 is GTSNPN, CDR2 SVGIG, per germline (reference sequence). The germline V and J ends were trimmed by 2 bases and 4 bases, with 14 bases remaining between them. CDR3 length: 14 residues. The CDR3 coding sequence is TGTGCCTGGAGTAATTGGCAGGGTGGAGAGACCCAGTACTTC. The encoded protein is CAWSNWQGGETQYF.

V usage is TRBV4-3 and J usage is TRBJ2-2, with TRBD2 matching 7 bases. The germline gives CDR1 LGHNA, CDR2 YSLEER. Trimming at V came to 0 bases and at J to 0 bases, leaving 4 bases not matched to a gene. This CDR3 spans 17 amino acids. The CDR3 sequence is CASSQDLLATNTGELFF. DNA for the CDR3: TGCGCCAGCAGCCAAGATTTACTAGCGACGAACACCGGGGAGCTGTTTTTT.

J is TRBJ1-2 and V is TRBV6-5; no clear D gene. The V end was cut by 6 bases, the J end by 2 bases, with 16 bases between. Germline lookup yields CDR1 MNHEY and CDR2 SVGAGI. There are 15 residues in the CDR3. The DNA of the CDR3 is TGTGCCAGCAGCCCACCCAACGGGGTGAACTATGGCTACACCTTC. Its translation is CASSPPNGVNYGYTF.

This rearrangement joins TRBV27 to TRBJ2-2; D is uncertain. Trimming took off 3 bases at V and 5 bases at J, with 7 bases between the two ends. CDR1 and CDR2 (germline): MNHEY, SMNVEV (reference sequence). This CDR3 spans 13 amino acids. The CDR3: CASSFKSTGELFF. The CDR3 nucleotides read TGTGCCAGCAGTTTTAAGAGTACCGGGGAGCTGTTTTTT.

The chain employs TRBV9 and TRBJ2-1, with 9 bases matching TRBD2. With 0 bases clipped from V and 4 bases from J, the junction kept 8 bases outside the gene matches. CDR1 is SGDLS, CDR2 YYNGEE, per germline. The CDR3 extends over 17 amino acids. CDR3 protein: CASSVGPATSGYNEQFF. CDR3 coding DNA: TGTGCCAGCAGCGTAGGTCCTGCGACTAGCGGATACAATGAGCAGTTCTTC.

This chain joins TRBV2 and TRBJ1-2; D may be TRBD1 (6 bases). Looked up from germline, CDR1 is SNHLY and CDR2 is FYNNEI. CDR3 length: 14 residues. The V end was cut by 6 bases, the J end by 0 bases, with 11 bases between. This chain's CDR3 is CASSRDTSNYGYTF. In DNA, the CDR3 is TGTGCCAGCAGCCGGGACACTTCTAACTATGGCTACACCTTC.

This chain links TRBV19 with TRBJ1-4; 9 bases map to TRBD1. Trimming at V came to 6 bases and at J to 6 bases, leaving 8 bases not matched to a gene. Germline CDR1 and CDR2: LNHDA and SQIVND (reference sequence). This CDR3 spans 15 amino acids. The CDR3 bases are TGTGCCAGTAGCCCATCGGGGGACAGGGATGAAAAACTGTTTTTT. This codes for CASSPSGDRDEKLFF. The full variable domain, rest sourced from reference TRBV19 and TRBJ1-4, is DGGITQSPKYLFRKEGQNVTLSCEQNLNHDAMYWYRQDPGQGLRLIYYSQIVNDFQKGDIAEGYSVSREKKESFPLTVTSAQKNPTAFYLCASSPSGDRDEKLFFGSGTQLSVL.

The chain couples TRBV5-1 to TRBJ1-5, with a tentative D call TRBD1 (5 bases). CDR1 is SGHRS, CDR2 YFSETQ, per germline. The CDR3 spans 16 residues. The germline V and J ends were trimmed by 5 bases and 3 bases, with 18 bases remaining between them. Written as DNA, the CDR3 is TGCGCCAGCAGGAACATGCCCGACAGTAACAATCAGCCCCAGCATTTT. It is translated as CASRNMPDSNNQPQHF.

The V and J genes are TRBV28 and TRBJ2-7; weak D call: TRBD1 (8 bases). Trimming removed 2 bases from V and 7 bases from J, with 12 bases in between. This CDR3 contains 13 residues. CDR1 and CDR2 (germline): MDHEN, SYDVKM. The CDR3, as DNA: TGTGCCAGCAGTTTAGACAGGGGAGGGGAGCAGTACTTC. It translates to CASSLDRGGEQYF.

The chain recombines TRBV30 with TRBJ2-4, with TRBD1 matching 7 bases. Germline loops: CDR1 GTSNPN, CDR2 SVGIG (reference sequence). The J segment lost 6 bases and the V segment lost 0 bases, leaving 8 bases of the junction unmatched. This CDR3 comprises 15 residues. The DNA for the CDR3 is TGTGCCTGGAGTGTTGTGTCAGGGGGTTTAAACATTCAGTACTTC. Translation gives CAWSVVSGGLNIQYF.

In this sample, this clone turned up once. CDR3 sequence: CASSHRTGEETQYF. The DNA of the CDR3 is TGTGCCAGCAGCCATAGGACAGGGGAAGAGACCCAGTACTTC. This sequence joins TRBV7-8 and TRBJ2-5, with 9 positions matching TRBD1. Trimming at V came to 5 bases and at J to 3 bases, leaving 4 bases not matched to a gene. Germline V gene lookup returns CDR1 SGHVS and CDR2 FQNEAQ. This CDR3 has 14 amino acids.

The rearrangement uses TRBV7-3 and TRBJ2-2, with D possibly matching TRBD1 (6 bases). Germline V gives CDR1 SGHTA, CDR2 FQGTGA. Between the trimmed V and J ends, which lost 5 bases and 5 bases, there was a span of 9 bases. The CDR3 totals 13 residues. The DNA of the CDR3 is TGTGCCAGCAGCCTCACAGGGACCGGGGAGCTGTTTTTT. Translation gives CASSLTGTGELFF.